These 14 T cell receptor beta chains share one sample of origin, sequenced in a study of T cell repertoires in cytomegalovirus infection. The antigens these receptors bind are not known. TCRdb ran MiXCR on the reads and lists one entry per CDR3 protein. The data contain about a million distinct CDR3 sequences, about 33% of them seen just once; the ten biggest clones take up about an eighth. The material sequenced was cultured CD8+ T cells from PBMCs, taken from culture after CMV antigen stimulation. The receptors here all came from a human donor in good health (CMV status not recorded). Some clones in this sample may be carry-over from other donors' samples.

This clonotype was detected ten times or more. The rearrangement uses TRBV14 and TRBJ1-1; D call uncertain. The ends were cut back, 4 bases at V and 5 bases at J, with 11 bases in the middle. This CDR3 is 13 amino acids long. The germline gives CDR1 SGHDN, CDR2 FVKESK. Here the CDR3 reads CASSRERQTEAFF. As DNA, the CDR3 is TGTGCCAGCAGCCGAGAACGGCAGACTGAAGCTTTCTTT. Full variable domain (outside the CDR3, taken from reference TRBV14 and TRBJ1-1): EAGVTQFPSHSVIEKGQTVTLRCDPISGHDNLYWYRRVMGKEIKFLLHFVKESKQDESGMPNNRFLAERTGGTYSTLKVQPAELEDSGVYFCASSRERQTEAFFGQGTRLTVV.

The chain is built from TRBV25-1 and TRBJ2-3; D may match TRBD1 or TRBD2 (5 bases each). Germline V gene lookup returns CDR1 MGHDK and CDR2 SYGVNS. Between the trimmed V and J ends, which lost 1 base and 0 bases, there was a span of 5 bases. The CDR3 has 14 residues. This chain's CDR3 is CASSEWDSTDTQYF. CDR3 sequence (DNA): TGTGCCAGCAGTGAATGGGACAGCACAGATACGCAGTATTTT.

This clonotype was seen a handful of times. V is TRBV7-2 and J is TRBJ1-1; D not resolved. The CDR3 has 13 amino acids. Germline V gene lookup returns CDR1 SGHTA and CDR2 FQGNSA. V was shortened by 5 bases and J by 1 base, with 8 bases between the two germline ends. CDR3: CASSPEENTEAFF. Written as DNA, the CDR3 is TGTGCCAGCAGCCCTGAAGAGAACACTGAAGCTTTCTTT.

This clonotype was picked up many times. The chain recombines TRBV7-6 with TRBJ2-7, with 10 bases aligning to TRBD2. With 5 bases clipped from V and 2 bases from J, the junction kept 6 bases outside the gene matches. The CDR3 totals 15 residues. Germline V gene lookup returns CDR1 SGHVS and CDR2 FNYEAQ. CDR3 bases: TGTGCCAGCAGCCTCGGACTAGCGGTAGCCTACGAGCAGTACTTC. Protein sequence: CASSLGLAVAYEQYF.

The chain carries TRBV15 and TRBJ2-5; tentatively, D is TRBD1 (6 bases). The ends were cut back, 0 bases at V and 0 bases at J, with 20 bases in the middle. The V gene's germline CDR1 is LNHNV and CDR2 YYDKDF (reference sequence). The CDR3 loop spans 19 amino acids. The CDR3 nucleotides read TGTGCCACCAGCAGAGACCTTTCTTCGGGACACCAGTACCAAGAGACCCAGTACTTC. It translates to CATSRDLSSGHQYQETQYF. The full variable domain, in which reference TRBV15 and TRBJ2-5 provide the parts outside the CDR3, is DAMVIQNPRYQVTQFGKPVTLSCSQTLNHNVMYWYQQKSSQAPKLLFHYYDKDFNNEADTPDNFQSRRPNTSFCFLDIRSPGLGDTAMYLCATSRDLSSGHQYQETQYFGPGTRLLVL.

The chain links TRBV15 to TRBJ1-5, with D maybe TRBD1 (6 bases). The CDR3 has 15 residues. V lost 0 bases and J lost 4, with 10 bases in between. Germline V gene data show CDR1 as LNHNV and CDR2 as YYDKDF (reference sequence). The CDR3 here is CATSRENRANQPQHF. CDR3 nucleotides: TGTGCCACCAGCAGAGAAAACAGGGCGAATCAGCCCCAGCATTTT.

This clonotype was found many times. V and J are TRBV7-8 and TRBJ2-7; no reliable D call. The ends were cut back, 0 bases at V and 3 bases at J, with 9 bases in the middle. CDR1 and CDR2 from the germline V gene are SGHVS and FQNEAQ. The CDR3 sequence is 14 residues long. CDR3 coding DNA: TGTGCCAGCAGCTTAGCTCCGGGTAGCTACGAGCAGTACGTC. Translation gives CASSLAPGSYEQYV.

The chain has TRBV6-6 and TRBJ2-3, with 10 bases lining up with TRBD2. V lost 2 bases, J lost 5 bases, and 7 bases stayed unmatched. CDR1 MNHNY and CDR2 SVGAGI come from the germline V gene (reference sequence). This CDR3 is 16 amino acids long. CDR3 bases: TGTGCCAGCAGTTACCGTGTAGCGGGGGGAGGAGATACGCAGTATTTT. It yields the protein CASSYRVAGGGDTQYF.

This chain uses TRBV7-6 with TRBJ1-4; TRBD1 might be the D (5 bases). V shed 5 bases and J shed 8 bases, with 18 bases lying between them. This CDR3 region has 15 residues. The germline gives CDR1 SGHVS, CDR2 FNYEAQ. CDR3 sequence: CASSPRRGGGEKLFF. The CDR3 DNA is TGTGCCAGCAGCCCTAGGAGGGGCGGAGGGGAAAAACTGTTTTTT.

This clonotype was counted a few times. The rearrangement joins TRBV7-6 to TRBJ1-4; D is unresolved. Per the germline V gene, CDR1 is SGHVS and CDR2 is FNYEAQ. The length of the CDR3 is 14 residues. Trimming cost V 5 bases and J 4 bases, with 11 bases left between them. The CDR3 loop reads CASSPGSGNEKLFF. Here the CDR3 DNA reads TGTGCCAGCAGCCCTGGGTCTGGTAATGAAAAACTGTTTTTT.

This clonotype was detected a few times. The rearrangement joins TRBV5-6 to TRBJ2-2; D uncertain. Germline V CDR1 and CDR2: SGHDT, YYEEEE. This CDR3 spans 15 amino acids. V was cut by 4 bases and J by 4 bases, with 14 bases left in between. This chain's CDR3 is CASSPLRTGTGELFF. The DNA for the CDR3 is TGTGCCAGCAGCCCACTCCGGACGGGCACCGGGGAGCTGTTTTTT.

The CDR3 reads CASSSLRGFYEQYV. The CDR3 region has the DNA TGTGCTAGCAGTTCATTGAGAGGCTTCTACGAGCAGTACGTC. The chain has TRBV7-6 and TRBJ2-7; D remains unclear. CDR1 SGHVS and CDR2 FNYEAQ come from the germline V gene. This CDR3 is 14 amino acids long.

This clonotype was observed a few times. The CDR3 is CASSTDSRGGYSSYNEQFF. As DNA, the CDR3 is TGTGCCAGCAGCACGGACTCGAGGGGTGGTTACAGCTCCTACAATGAGCAGTTCTTC. The rearrangement joins TRBV5-4 to TRBJ2-1; possibly TRBD1 or TRBD2 for D (5 bases each). The CDR3 consists of 19 residues. V was clipped by 4 bases and J by 0 bases, with 23 bases between them. CDR1 and CDR2 (germline): SGHNT, YYREEE (reference sequence).

The rearrangement uses TRBV4-1 and TRBJ2-7, with 8 bases that match TRBD2. CDR1 and CDR2 from the germline V gene are MGHRA and YSYEKL. The CDR3 runs 14 residues. CDR3: CTSSQGAGDYEQYV. The CDR3 DNA follows: TGCACCAGCAGCCAAGGAGCGGGGGACTACGAGCAGTACGTC.